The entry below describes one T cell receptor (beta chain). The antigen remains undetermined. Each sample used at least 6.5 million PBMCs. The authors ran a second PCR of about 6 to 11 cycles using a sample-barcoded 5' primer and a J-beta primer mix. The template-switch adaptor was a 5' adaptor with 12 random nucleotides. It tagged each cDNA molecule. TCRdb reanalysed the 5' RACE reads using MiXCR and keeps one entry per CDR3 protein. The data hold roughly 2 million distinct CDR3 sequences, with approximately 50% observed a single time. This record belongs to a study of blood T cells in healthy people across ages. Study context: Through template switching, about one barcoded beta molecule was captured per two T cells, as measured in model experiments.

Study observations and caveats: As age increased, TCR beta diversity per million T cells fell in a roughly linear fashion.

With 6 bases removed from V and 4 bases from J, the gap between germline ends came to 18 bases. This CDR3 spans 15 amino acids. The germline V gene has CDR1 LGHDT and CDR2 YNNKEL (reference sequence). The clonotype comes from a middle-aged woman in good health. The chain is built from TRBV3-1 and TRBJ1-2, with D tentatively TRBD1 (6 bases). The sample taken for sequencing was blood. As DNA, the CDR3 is TGTGCCAGCAGGGCGAGGGGGGACGGGGCCTATGGCTACACCTTC. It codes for CASRARGDGAYGYTF.